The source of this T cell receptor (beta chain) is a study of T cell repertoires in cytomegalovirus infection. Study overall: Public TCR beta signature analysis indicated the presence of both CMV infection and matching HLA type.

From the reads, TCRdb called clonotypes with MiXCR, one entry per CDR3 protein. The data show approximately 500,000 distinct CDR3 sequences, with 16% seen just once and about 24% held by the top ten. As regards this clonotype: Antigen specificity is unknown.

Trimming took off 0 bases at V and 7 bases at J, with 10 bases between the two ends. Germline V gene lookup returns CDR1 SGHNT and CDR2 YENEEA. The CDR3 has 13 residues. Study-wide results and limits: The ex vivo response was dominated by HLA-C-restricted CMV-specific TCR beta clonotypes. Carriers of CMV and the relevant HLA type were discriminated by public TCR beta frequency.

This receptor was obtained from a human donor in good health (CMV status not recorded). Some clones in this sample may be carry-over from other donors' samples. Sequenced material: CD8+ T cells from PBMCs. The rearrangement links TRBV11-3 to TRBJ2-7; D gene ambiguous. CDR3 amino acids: CASSLDVYAEQYF. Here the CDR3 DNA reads TGTGCCAGCAGCTTAGATGTTTACGCGGAGCAGTACTTC.